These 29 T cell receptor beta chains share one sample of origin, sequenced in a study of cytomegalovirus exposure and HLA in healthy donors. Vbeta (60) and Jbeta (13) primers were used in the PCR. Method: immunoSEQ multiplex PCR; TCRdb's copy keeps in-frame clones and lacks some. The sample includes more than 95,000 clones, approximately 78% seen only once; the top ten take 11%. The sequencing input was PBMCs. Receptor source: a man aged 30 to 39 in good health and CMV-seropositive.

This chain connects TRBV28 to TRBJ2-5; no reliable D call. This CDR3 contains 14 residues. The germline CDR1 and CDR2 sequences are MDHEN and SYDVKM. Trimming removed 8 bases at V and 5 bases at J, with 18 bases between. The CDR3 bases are TGTGCCAGCTGTCTTGTGTGGGCTCCGGAGACCCAGTACTTC. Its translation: CASCLVWAPETQYF.

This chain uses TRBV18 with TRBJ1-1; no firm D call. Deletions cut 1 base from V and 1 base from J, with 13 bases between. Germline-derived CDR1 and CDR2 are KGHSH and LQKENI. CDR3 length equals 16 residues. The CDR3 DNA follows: TGTGCCAGCTCACCACGAGGGAGCACTCAGAACACTGAAGCTTTCTTT. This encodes CASSPRGSTQNTEAFF.

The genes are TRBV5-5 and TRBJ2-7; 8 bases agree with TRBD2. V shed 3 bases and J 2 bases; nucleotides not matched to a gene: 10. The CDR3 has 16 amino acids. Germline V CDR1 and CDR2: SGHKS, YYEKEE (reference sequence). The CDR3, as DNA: TGTGCCAGCAGCTGGGGGGCTACTAGCGGAGCCTACGAGCAGTACTTC. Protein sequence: CASSWGATSGAYEQYF.

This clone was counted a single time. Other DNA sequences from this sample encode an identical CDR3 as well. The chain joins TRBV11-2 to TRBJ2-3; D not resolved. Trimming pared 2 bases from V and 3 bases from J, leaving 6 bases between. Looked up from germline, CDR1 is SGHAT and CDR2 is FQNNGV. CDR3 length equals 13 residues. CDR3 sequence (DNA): TGTGCCAGCAGCTTACTCCTAACAGATACGCAGTATTTT. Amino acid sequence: CASSLLLTDTQYF.

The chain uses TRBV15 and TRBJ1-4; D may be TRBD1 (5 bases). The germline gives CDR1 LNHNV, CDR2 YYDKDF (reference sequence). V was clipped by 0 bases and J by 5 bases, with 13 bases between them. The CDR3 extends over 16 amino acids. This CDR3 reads CATSREGEDKNEKLFF. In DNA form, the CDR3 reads TGTGCCACCAGCAGAGAAGGGGAAGACAAGAATGAAAAACTGTTTTTT.

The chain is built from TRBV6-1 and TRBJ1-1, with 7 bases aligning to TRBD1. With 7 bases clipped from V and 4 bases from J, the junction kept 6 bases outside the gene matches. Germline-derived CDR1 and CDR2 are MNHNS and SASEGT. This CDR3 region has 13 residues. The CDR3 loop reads CASTLTGSTEAFF. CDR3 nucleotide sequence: TGTGCCAGCACCTTGACAGGGAGCACTGAAGCTTTCTTT.

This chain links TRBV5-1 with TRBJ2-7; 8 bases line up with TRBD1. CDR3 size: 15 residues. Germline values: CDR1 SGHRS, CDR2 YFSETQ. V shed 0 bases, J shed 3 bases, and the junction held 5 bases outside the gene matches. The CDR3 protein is CASSLDGTGHYEQYF. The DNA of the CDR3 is TGCGCCAGCAGCTTGGACGGGACAGGACACTACGAGCAGTACTTC.

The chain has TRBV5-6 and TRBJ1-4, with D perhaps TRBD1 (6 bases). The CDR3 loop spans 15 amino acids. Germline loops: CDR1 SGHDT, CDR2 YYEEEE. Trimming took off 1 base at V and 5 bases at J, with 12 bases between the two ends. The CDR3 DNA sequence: TGTGCCAGCAGCTTGAATGGGGGCTCAAATGAAAAACTGTTTTTT. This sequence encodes CASSLNGGSNEKLFF. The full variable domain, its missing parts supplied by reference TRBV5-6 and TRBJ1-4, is DAGVTQSPTHLIKTRGQQVTLRCSPKSGHDTVSWYQQALGQGPQFIFQYYEEEERQRGNFPDRFSGHQFPNYSSELNVNALLLGDSALYLCASSLNGGSNEKLFFGSGTQLSVL.

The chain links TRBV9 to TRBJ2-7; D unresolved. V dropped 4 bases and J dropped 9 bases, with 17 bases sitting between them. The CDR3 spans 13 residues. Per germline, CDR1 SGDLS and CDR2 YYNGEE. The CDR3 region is CASSPRFFGGQYF. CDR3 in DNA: TGTGCCAGCAGCCCCCGGTTTTTTGGTGGGCAGTACTTC.

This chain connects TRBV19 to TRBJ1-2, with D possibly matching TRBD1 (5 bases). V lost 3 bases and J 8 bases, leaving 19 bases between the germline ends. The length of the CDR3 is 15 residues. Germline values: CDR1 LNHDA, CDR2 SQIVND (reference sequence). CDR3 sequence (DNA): TGTGCCAGTAGTATCCAGGCAGGGAATATTGGGGGCTACACCTTC. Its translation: CASSIQAGNIGGYTF.

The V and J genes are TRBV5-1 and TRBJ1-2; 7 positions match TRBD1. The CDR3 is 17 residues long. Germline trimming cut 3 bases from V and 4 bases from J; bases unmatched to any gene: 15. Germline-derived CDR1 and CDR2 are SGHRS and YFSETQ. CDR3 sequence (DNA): TGCGCCAGCAGCTCACGGGCGGGGGGACAGCCTTCCTATGGCTACACCTTC. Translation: CASSSRAGGQPSYGYTF. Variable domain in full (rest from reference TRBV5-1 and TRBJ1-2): KAGVTQTPRYLIKTRGQQVTLSCSPISGHRSVSWYQQTPGQGLQFLFEYFSETQRNKGNFPGRFSGRQFSNSRSEMNVSTLELGDSALYLCASSSRAGGQPSYGYTFGSGTRLTVV.

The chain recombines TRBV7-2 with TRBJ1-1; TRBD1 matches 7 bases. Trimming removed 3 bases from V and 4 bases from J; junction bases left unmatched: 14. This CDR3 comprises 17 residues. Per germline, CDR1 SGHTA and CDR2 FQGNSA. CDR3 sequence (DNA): TGTGCCAGCAGCTTTACAGGGGCCGGGGCCGGTGGCACTGAAGCTTTCTTT. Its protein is CASSFTGAGAGGTEAFF.

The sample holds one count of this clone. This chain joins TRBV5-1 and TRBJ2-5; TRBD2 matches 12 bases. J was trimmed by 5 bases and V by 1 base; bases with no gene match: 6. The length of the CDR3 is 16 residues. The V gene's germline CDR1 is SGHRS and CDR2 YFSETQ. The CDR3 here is CASSLLAGGPQETQYF. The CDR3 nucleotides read TGCGCCAGCAGCTTGCTAGCGGGAGGGCCACAGGAGACCCAGTACTTC. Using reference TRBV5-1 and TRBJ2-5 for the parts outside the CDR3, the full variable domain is KAGVTQTPRYLIKTRGQQVTLSCSPISGHRSVSWYQQTPGQGLQFLFEYFSETQRNKGNFPGRFSGRQFSNSRSEMNVSTLELGDSALYLCASSLLAGGPQETQYFGPGTRLLVL.

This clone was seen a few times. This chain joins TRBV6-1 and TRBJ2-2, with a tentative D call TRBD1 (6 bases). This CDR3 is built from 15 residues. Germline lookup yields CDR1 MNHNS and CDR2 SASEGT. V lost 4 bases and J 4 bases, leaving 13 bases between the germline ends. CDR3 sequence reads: CASSGTGLGTGELFF. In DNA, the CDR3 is TGTGCCAGCAGTGGTACAGGGCTGGGCACCGGGGAGCTGTTTTTT.

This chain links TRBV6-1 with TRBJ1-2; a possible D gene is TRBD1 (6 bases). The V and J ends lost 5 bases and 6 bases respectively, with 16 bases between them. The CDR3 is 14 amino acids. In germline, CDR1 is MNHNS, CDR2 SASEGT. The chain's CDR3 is CASSPDRSRNGYTF. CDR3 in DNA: TGTGCCAGCAGTCCAGACAGGTCTAGGAATGGCTACACCTTC.

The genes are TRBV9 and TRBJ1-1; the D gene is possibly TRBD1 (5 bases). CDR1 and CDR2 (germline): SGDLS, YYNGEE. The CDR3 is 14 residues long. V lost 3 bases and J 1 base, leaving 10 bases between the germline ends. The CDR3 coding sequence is TGTGCCAGCAGCGCAGGAGGGGAGAACACTGAAGCTTTCTTT. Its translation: CASSAGGENTEAFF.

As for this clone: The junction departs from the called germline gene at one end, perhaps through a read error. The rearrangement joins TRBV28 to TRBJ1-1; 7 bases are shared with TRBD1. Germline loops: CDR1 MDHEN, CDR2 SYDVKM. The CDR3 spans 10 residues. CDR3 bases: TGTGCCAGCAGGGCGGGACAGACTTCCTTT. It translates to CASRAGQTSF. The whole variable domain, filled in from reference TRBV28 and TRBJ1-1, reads DVKVTQSSRYLVKRTGEKVFLECVQDMDHENMFWYRQDPGLGLRLIYFSYDVKMKEKGDIPEGYSVSREKKERFSLILESASTNQTSMYLCASRAGQTSFGQGTRLTVV.

CDR3 nucleotides: TGTGCCAGCAGCCCGAACGGGGCTAGCGGTAATGAGCAGTTCTTC. It yields the protein CASSPNGASGNEQFF. The gene calls are TRBV9 and TRBJ2-1, with 7 bases lining up with TRBD2. V lost 4 bases, J lost 7 bases, and 11 bases stayed unmatched. CDR3 length equals 15 residues. The V gene's germline CDR1 is SGDLS and CDR2 YYNGEE.

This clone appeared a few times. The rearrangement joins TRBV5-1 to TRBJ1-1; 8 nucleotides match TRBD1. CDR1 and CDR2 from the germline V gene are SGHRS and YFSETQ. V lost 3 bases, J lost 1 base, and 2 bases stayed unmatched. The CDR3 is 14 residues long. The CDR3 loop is CASSSGQGNTEAFF. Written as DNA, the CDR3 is TGCGCCAGCAGCTCCGGACAGGGGAACACTGAAGCTTTCTTT.

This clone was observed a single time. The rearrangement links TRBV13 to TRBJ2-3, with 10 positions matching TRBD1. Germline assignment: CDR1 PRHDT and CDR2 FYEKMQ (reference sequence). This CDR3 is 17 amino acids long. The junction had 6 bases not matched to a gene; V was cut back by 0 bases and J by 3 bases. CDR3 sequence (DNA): TGTGCCAGCAGCTTAGGCGGAGGACAGGGGGGGACAGATACGCAGTATTTT. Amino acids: CASSLGGGQGGTDTQYF. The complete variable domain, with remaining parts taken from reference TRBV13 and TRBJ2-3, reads AAGVIQSPRHLIKEKRETATLKCYPIPRHDTVYWYQQGPGQDPQFLISFYEKMQSDKGSIPDRFSAQQFSDYHSELNMSSLELGDSALYFCASSLGGGQGGTDTQYFGPGTRLTVL.

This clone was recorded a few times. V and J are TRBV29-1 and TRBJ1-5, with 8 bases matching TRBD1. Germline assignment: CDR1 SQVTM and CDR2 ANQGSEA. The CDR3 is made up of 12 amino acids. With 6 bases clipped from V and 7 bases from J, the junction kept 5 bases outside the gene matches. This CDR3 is CSVGQGEQPQHF. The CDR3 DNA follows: TGCAGCGTCGGACAGGGAGAGCAGCCCCAGCATTTT. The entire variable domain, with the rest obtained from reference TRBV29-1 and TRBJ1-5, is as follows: SAVISQKPSRDICQRGTSLTIQCQVDSQVTMMFWYRQQPGQSLTLIATANQGSEATYESGFVIDKFPISRPNLTFSTLTVSNMSPEDSSIYLCSVGQGEQPQHFGDGTRLSIL.

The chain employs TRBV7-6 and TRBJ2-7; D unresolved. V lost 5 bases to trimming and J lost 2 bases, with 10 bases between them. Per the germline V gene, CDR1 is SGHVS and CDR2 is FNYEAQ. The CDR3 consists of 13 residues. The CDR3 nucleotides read TGTGCCAGCAGCCCCCCAGGAACCTACGAGCAGTACTTC. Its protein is CASSPPGTYEQYF.

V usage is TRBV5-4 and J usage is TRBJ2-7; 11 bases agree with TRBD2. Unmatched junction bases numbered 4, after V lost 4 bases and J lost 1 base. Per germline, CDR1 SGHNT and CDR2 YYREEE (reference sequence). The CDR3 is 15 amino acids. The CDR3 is CASSILAGGSYEQYF. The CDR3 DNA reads TGTGCCAGCAGCATTCTAGCGGGGGGTTCCTACGAGCAGTACTTC.

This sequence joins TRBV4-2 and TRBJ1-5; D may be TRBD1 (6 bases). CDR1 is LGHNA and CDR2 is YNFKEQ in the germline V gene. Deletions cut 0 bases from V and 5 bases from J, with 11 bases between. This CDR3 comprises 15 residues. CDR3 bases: TGTGCCAGCAGCCAAGATCTCGGGGGGCATCAGCCCCAGCATTTT. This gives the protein CASSQDLGGHQPQHF.

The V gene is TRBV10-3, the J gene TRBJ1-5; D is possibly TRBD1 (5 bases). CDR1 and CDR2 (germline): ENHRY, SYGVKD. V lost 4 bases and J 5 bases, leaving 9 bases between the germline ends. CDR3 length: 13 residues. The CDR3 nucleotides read TGTGCCATCAGTGGGGGCGATGATCAGCCCCAGCATTTT. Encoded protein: CAISGGDDQPQHF.

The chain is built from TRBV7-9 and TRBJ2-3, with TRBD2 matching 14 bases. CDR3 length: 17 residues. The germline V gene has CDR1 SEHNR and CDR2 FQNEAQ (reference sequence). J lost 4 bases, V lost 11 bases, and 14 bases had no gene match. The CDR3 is CACTTRTSGRSADTQYF. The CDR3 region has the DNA TGTGCCTGTACTACAAGGACTAGCGGGAGGTCTGCAGATACGCAGTATTTT. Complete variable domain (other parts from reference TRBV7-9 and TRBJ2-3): DTGVSQNPRHKITKRGQNVTFRCDPISEHNRLYWYRQTLGQGPEFLTYFQNEAQLEKSRLLSDRFSAERPKGSFSTLEIQRTEQGDSAMYLCACTTRTSGRSADTQYFGPGTRLTVL.

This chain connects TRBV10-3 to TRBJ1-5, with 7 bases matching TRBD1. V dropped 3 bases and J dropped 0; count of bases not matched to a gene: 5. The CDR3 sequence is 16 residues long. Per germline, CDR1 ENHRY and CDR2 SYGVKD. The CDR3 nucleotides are TGTGCCATCAGTGATGGGACAGCCTATAGCAATCAGCCCCAGCATTTT. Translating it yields CAISDGTAYSNQPQHF.

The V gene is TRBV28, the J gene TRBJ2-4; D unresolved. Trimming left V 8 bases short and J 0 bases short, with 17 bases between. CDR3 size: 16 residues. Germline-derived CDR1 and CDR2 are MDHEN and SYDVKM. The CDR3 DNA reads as TGTGCCAGCTCATTGGGCAGAGTTCTAGCCAAAAACATTCAGTACTTC. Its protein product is CASSLGRVLAKNIQYF. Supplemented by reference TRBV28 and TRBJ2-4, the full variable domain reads DVKVTQSSRYLVKRTGEKVFLECVQDMDHENMFWYRQDPGLGLRLIYFSYDVKMKEKGDIPEGYSVSREKKERFSLILESASTNQTSMYLCASSLGRVLAKNIQYFGAGTRLSVL.

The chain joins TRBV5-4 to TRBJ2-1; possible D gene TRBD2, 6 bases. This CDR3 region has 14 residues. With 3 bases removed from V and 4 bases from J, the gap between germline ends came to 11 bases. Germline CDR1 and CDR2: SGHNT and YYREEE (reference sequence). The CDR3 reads CASSSGLDYNEQFF. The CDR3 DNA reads TGTGCCAGCAGCTCGGGACTTGATTACAATGAGCAGTTCTTC.